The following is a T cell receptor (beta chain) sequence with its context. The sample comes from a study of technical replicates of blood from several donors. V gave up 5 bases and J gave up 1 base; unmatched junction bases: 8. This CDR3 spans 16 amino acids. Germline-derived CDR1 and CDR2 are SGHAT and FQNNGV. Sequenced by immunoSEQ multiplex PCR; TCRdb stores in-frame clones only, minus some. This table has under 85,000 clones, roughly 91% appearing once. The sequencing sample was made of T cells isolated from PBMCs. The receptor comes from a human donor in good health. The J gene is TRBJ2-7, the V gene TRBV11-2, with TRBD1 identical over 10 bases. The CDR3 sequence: CASSRDRGGGSYEQYF. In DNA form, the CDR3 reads TGTGCCAGCAGCCGGGACAGGGGTGGGGGATCCTACGAGCAGTACTTC.